The 22 T cell receptor beta chains below come from one sample, sequenced in a study of blood T cell repertoires in COVID-19. Sequencing used immunoSEQ multiplex PCR; TCRdb keeps in-frame clones, though not all of them. The sample shows fewer than 250,000 clones, just under 85% of them seen only once. The sequencing input was peripheral blood. These receptors all stem from a man over 45 with acute or convalescent COVID-19.

The chain links TRBV7-3 to TRBJ1-1; 7 bases align to TRBD1. With V trimmed by 5 bases and J by 2 bases, 5 bases remained unmatched. The CDR3 has 14 residues. Per germline, CDR1 SGHTA and CDR2 FQGTGA. The CDR3 sequence: CASSPGTANTEAFF. The CDR3 DNA reads TGTGCCAGCAGCCCCGGGACAGCTAACACTGAAGCTTTCTTT.

The chain employs TRBV5-8 and TRBJ1-2; D perhaps matches TRBD1 (6 bases). The ends were cut back, 4 bases at V and 3 bases at J, with 16 bases in the middle. The germline V gene has CDR1 SGHTS and CDR2 YDEGEE. This CDR3 spans 15 amino acids. The CDR3 DNA follows: TGTGCCAGCAGCCCGGGACACACGGACGACTATGGCTACACCTTC. Its protein product is CASSPGHTDDYGYTF.

This chain joins TRBV3-1 (or the pseudogene TRBV3-2) and TRBJ1-1; no clear D gene. Germline CDR1 is LGHDT and CDR2 is YNNKEL (reference sequence). The V end lost 0 bases, the J end lost 5 bases, and 7 bases lay between the germline ends. This CDR3 spans 13 amino acids. In nucleotides, the CDR3 is TGTGCCAGCAGCCAAGATTCGGGGACTGAAGCTTTCTTT. This gives the protein CASSQDSGTEAFF.

The V gene is TRBV7-9, the J gene TRBJ1-2; D is uncertain. CDR1 and CDR2 (germline): SEHNR, FQNEAQ (reference sequence). This CDR3 is 14 amino acids long. The V end was cut by 0 bases, the J end by 2 bases, with 7 bases between. CDR3 region: CASSLAGANYGYTF. In nucleotides, the CDR3 is TGTGCCAGCAGCTTAGCGGGAGCAAACTATGGCTACACCTTC.

The genes are TRBV6-5 and TRBJ1-6; D is unclear. CDR3 size: 14 residues. V lost 3 bases and J 5 bases, leaving 8 bases between the germline ends. Germline values: CDR1 MNHEY, CDR2 SVGAGI. This chain's CDR3 is CASSYSPDNSPLHF. Here the CDR3 DNA reads TGTGCCAGCAGTTATAGCCCGGATAATTCACCCCTCCACTTT.

The chain recombines TRBV28 with TRBJ1-1; the D gene is possibly TRBD1 (6 bases). Germline CDR1 is MDHEN and CDR2 is SYDVKM. Trimming removed 7 bases at V and 8 bases at J, with 26 bases between. The CDR3 covers 16 residues. For the CDR3, the DNA is TGTGCCAGCACCGCAGCCTCAGGGGAACGCAAAGAGGAAGCTTTCTTT. Translation: CASTAASGERKEEAFF.

The chain combines TRBV18 with TRBJ2-7, with D possibly being TRBD1 (6 bases). There are 14 residues in the CDR3. CDR1 is KGHSH and CDR2 is LQKENI in the germline V gene. Trimming pared 3 bases from V and 4 bases from J, leaving 13 bases between. CDR3 nucleotides: TGTGCCAGCTCACCCGCACAGGGCCCATACGAGCAGTACTTC. Amino acid sequence: CASSPAQGPYEQYF.

The V and J genes are TRBV18 and TRBJ2-5; 7 nucleotides match TRBD1. The V gene's germline CDR1 is KGHSH and CDR2 LQKENI. Trimming at V came to 3 bases and at J to 0 bases, leaving 4 bases not matched to a gene. The CDR3 sequence is 15 residues long. The CDR3 loop reads CASSPLQGYQETQYF. CDR3 coding DNA: TGTGCCAGCTCACCGCTACAGGGGTACCAAGAGACCCAGTACTTC.

In its sample, this clone was seen once. The chain carries TRBV5-1 and TRBJ2-2, with TRBD2 matching 8 bases. V was clipped by 0 bases and J by 6 bases; unmatched bases: 7. The germline gives CDR1 SGHRS, CDR2 YFSETQ. This CDR3 region has 16 residues. For the CDR3, the DNA is TGCGCCAGCAGCTTGGATCCAGCGGGGGATCCCGGGGAGCTGTTTTTT. Protein: CASSLDPAGDPGELFF.

The chain combines TRBV19 with TRBJ2-7, with D possibly TRBD1 on 6 matching bases. CDR1 and CDR2 from the germline V gene are LNHDA and SQIVND (reference sequence). Deletions cut 6 bases from V and 1 base from J, with 13 bases between. This CDR3 is 14 amino acids long. The CDR3 spells CASRGTRKSYEQYF. CDR3 sequence (DNA): TGTGCCAGTAGAGGGACACGGAAATCCTACGAGCAGTACTTC.

In DNA form, the CDR3 reads TGTGCCTGGGTCCCGTTCACAGATACGCAGTATTTT. Its protein product is CAWVPFTDTQYF. The chain uses TRBV30 and TRBJ2-3; D uncertain. Trimming took off 5 bases at V and 2 bases at J, with 8 bases between the two ends. CDR3 length: 12 amino acids. Looked up from germline, CDR1 is GTSNPN and CDR2 is SVGIG (reference sequence).

This chain joins TRBV5-4 and TRBJ2-2, with 15 bases fitting TRBD2. V shed 4 bases, J shed 4 bases, and the junction held 8 bases outside the gene matches. In germline, CDR1 is SGHNT, CDR2 YYREEE (reference sequence). This CDR3 contains 18 residues. CDR3 protein: CASSLGLAGGLATGELFF. Written as DNA, the CDR3 is TGTGCCAGCAGCCTGGGACTAGCGGGAGGTCTCGCCACCGGGGAGCTGTTTTTT.

The chain couples TRBV6-1 to TRBJ2-1; 7 nucleotides line up with TRBD2. V dropped 2 bases and J dropped 9; count of bases not matched to a gene: 7. This CDR3 contains 14 residues. From germline, CDR1 is MNHNS and CDR2 SASEGT. The CDR3 region is CASSERGSGAEQFF. The CDR3 nucleotides are TGTGCCAGCAGTGAACGCGGGAGTGGTGCTGAGCAGTTCTTC.

This clone has a handful of counts. This rearrangement joins TRBV4-1 to TRBJ2-7; 7 bases are a match to TRBD2. Trimming removed 1 base from V and 3 bases from J; junction bases left unmatched: 6. CDR1 is MGHRA and CDR2 is YSYEKL in the germline V gene. The CDR3 is 15 residues long. CDR3 amino acids: CASSQVGTGGYEQYF. The CDR3 DNA follows: TGCGCCAGCAGCCAAGTCGGCACGGGAGGCTACGAGCAGTACTTC.

This clone was seen only once. The chain employs TRBV7-3 and TRBJ2-1; D unresolved. This CDR3 has 15 amino acids. Germline V gene sequence: CDR1 SGHTA, CDR2 FQGTGA. The germline V and J ends were trimmed by 2 bases and 0 bases, with 8 bases remaining between them. The CDR3 region has the DNA TGTGCCAGCAGCTTAGATATCAGCTCCTACAATGAGCAGTTCTTC. Amino acid sequence: CASSLDISSYNEQFF.

The chain joins TRBV7-3 to TRBJ2-5; 10 positions match TRBD2. Germline CDR1 SGHTA, CDR2 FQGTGA. V was clipped by 6 bases and J by 5 bases; unmatched bases: 9. The CDR3 runs 15 residues. As DNA, the CDR3 is TGTGCCAGCAGTTTAGGACTAGCGGTTCGGGAGACCCAGTACTTC. It is translated as CASSLGLAVRETQYF.

This clone was observed once. This sequence joins TRBV11-1 and TRBJ1-1; D gene uncertain. The germline CDR1 and CDR2 sequences are SGHAT and FQDESV (reference sequence). This CDR3 has 14 residues. V gave up 5 bases and J gave up 0 bases, with 10 bases separating them. The CDR3 DNA reads TGTGCCAGCAGCCGTGACATGATGAACACTGAAGCTTTCTTT. The encoded protein is CASSRDMMNTEAFF.

The sample holds a few counts of this clone. The V and J genes are TRBV3-1 (or the pseudogene TRBV3-2) and TRBJ2-3; TRBD1 matches at 8 bases. Trimming removed 4 bases from V and 4 bases from J; junction bases left unmatched: 4. This CDR3 has 14 residues. CDR1 and CDR2 (germline): LGHDT, YNNKEL (reference sequence). The CDR3, as DNA: TGTGCCAGCAGCCTAGGGACAGGAGCAGATACGCAGTATTTT. Amino acid sequence: CASSLGTGADTQYF.

CDR3 in amino acids: CASSRDRGSTGELFF. CDR3 coding DNA: TGTGCCAGCAGTCGGGACAGGGGATCCACCGGGGAGCTGTTTTTT. The V call is TRBV6-5, the J call TRBJ2-2, with 10 nucleotides matching TRBD1. Germline trimming cut 5 bases from V and 4 bases from J; bases unmatched to any gene: 4. The germline V gene encodes CDR1 MNHEY and CDR2 SVGAGI. The CDR3 has 15 amino acids.

The chain employs TRBV6-5 and TRBJ2-7; 10 bases fit TRBD2. Looked up from germline, CDR1 is MNHEY and CDR2 is SVGAGI. The CDR3 runs 13 residues. The ends lost 8 bases at V and 2 bases at J; junction bases unmatched: 3. The CDR3 spells CASWLAGAYEQYF. In DNA, the CDR3 is TGTGCCAGCTGGCTAGCGGGAGCCTACGAGCAGTACTTC.

The chain joins TRBV7-9 to TRBJ1-3, with 7 positions matching TRBD1. Trimming at V came to 1 base and at J to 4 bases, leaving 10 bases not matched to a gene. Per germline, CDR1 SEHNR and CDR2 FQNEAQ (reference sequence). The CDR3 extends over 17 amino acids. The CDR3 sequence is CASSLEAATGAGNTIYF. The CDR3 coding sequence is TGTGCCAGCAGCTTAGAAGCCGCTACAGGGGCAGGAAACACCATATATTTT.

This chain uses TRBV5-6 with TRBJ2-2, with 9 bases fitting TRBD2. The CDR3 runs 16 residues. Germline V gene data show CDR1 as SGHDT and CDR2 as YYEEEE. V shed 4 bases and J 4 bases; nucleotides not matched to a gene: 8. The CDR3 loop is CASSPVAGAGTGELFF. The DNA of the CDR3 is TGTGCCAGCAGCCCTGTAGCGGGAGCGGGCACCGGGGAGCTGTTTTTT.